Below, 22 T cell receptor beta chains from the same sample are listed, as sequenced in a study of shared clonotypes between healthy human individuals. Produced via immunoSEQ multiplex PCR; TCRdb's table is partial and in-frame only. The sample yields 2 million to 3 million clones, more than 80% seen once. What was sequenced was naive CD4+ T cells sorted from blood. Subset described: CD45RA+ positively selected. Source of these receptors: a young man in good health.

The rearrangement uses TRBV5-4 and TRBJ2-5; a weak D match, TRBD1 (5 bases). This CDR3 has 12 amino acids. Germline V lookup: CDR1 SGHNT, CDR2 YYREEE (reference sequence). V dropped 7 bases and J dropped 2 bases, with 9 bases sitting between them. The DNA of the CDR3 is TGTGCCAGCGCCGCAGGGCAAGAGACCCAGTACTTC. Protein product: CASAAGQETQYF.

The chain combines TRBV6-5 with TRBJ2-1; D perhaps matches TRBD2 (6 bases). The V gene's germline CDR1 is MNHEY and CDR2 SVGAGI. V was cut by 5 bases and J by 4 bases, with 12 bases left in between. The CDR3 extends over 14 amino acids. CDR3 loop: CASSGGRGYNEQFF. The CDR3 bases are TGTGCCAGCAGTGGAGGGCGGGGATACAATGAGCAGTTCTTC.

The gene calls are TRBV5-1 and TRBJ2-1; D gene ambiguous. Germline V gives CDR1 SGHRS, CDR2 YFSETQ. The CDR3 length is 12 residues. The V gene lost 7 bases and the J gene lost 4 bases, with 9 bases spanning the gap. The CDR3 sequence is CASRRRYNEQFF. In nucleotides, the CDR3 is TGCGCCAGCCGTAGACGGTACAATGAGCAGTTCTTC.

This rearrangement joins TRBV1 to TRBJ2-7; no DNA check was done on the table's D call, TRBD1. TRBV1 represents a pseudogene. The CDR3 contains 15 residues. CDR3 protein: CTFSPSKGQGYEQYF. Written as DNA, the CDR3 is TGCACCTTCTCTCCTTCCAAGGGACAAGGCTACGAGCAGTACTTC.

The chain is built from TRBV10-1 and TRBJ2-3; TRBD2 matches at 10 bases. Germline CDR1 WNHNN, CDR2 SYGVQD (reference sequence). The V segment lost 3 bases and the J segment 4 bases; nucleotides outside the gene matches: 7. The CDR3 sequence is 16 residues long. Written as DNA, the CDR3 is TGCGCCAGCAGTGACCCTAGCGGGAGCCGCGCAGATACGCAGTATTTT. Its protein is CASSDPSGSRADTQYF.

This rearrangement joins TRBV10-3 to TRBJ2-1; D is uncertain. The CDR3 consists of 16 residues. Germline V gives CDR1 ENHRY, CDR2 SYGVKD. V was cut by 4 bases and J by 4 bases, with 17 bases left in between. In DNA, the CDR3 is TGTGCCATCAGTGGGGCTAGTATACCAACATACAATGAGCAGTTCTTC. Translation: CAISGASIPTYNEQFF.

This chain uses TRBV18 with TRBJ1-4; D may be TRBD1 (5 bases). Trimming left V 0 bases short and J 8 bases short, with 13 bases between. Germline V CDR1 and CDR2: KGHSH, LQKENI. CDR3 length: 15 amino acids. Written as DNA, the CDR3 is TGTGCCAGCTCACCACCGTCGGAGGGGAAGGAAAAACTGTTTTTT. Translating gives CASSPPSEGKEKLFF.

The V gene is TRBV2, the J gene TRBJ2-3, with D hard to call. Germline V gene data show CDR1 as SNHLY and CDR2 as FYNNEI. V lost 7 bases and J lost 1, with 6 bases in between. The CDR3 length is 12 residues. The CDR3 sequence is CASIARTDTQYF. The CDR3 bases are TGTGCCAGCATAGCTCGCACAGATACGCAGTATTTT. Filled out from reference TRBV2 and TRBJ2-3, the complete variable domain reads EPEVTQTPSHQVTQMGQEVILRCVPISNHLYFYWYRQILGQKVEFLVSFYNNEISEKSEIFDDQFSVERPDGSNFTLKIRSTKLEDSAMYFCASIARTDTQYFGPGTRLTVL.

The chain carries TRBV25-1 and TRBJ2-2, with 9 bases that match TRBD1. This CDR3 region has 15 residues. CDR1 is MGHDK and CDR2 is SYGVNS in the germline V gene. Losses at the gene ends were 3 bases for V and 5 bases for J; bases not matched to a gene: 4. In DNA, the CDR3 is TGTGCCAGCAGTGAGACACAGGGGGCAACCGGGGAGCTGTTTTTT. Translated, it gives CASSETQGATGELFF.

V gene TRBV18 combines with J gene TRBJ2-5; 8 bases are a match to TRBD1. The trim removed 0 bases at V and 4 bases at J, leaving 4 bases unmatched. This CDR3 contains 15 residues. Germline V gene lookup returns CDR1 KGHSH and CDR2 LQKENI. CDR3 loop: CASSPPGQVLETQYF. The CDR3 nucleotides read TGTGCCAGCTCACCACCGGGACAGGTTTTAGAGACCCAGTACTTC.

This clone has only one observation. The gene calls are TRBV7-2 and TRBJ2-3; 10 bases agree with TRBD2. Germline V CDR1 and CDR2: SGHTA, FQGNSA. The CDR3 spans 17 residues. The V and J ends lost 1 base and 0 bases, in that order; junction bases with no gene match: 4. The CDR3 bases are TGTGCCAGCAGCTTAGTGGGACTAGCGACGAGCACAGATACGCAGTATTTT. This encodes CASSLVGLATSTDTQYF. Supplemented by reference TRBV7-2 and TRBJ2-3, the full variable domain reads GAGVSQSPSNKVTEKGKDVELRCDPISGHTALYWYRQSLGQGLEFLIYFQGNSAPDKSGLPSDRFSAERTGGSVSTLTIQRTQQEDSAVYLCASSLVGLATSTDTQYFGPGTRLTVL.

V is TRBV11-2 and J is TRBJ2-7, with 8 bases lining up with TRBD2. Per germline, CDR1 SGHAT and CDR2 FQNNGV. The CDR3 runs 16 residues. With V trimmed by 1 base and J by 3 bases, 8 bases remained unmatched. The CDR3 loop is CASSLGGPGLVYEQYF. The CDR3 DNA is TGTGCCAGCAGCTTAGGGGGACCGGGACTAGTCTACGAGCAGTACTTC.

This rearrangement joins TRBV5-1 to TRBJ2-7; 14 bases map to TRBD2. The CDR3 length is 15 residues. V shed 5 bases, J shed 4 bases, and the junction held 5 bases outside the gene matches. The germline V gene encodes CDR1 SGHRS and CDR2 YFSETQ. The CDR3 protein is CASRRGTSGSYEQYF. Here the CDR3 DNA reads TGCGCCAGCAGACGAGGGACTAGCGGGAGTTACGAGCAGTACTTC.

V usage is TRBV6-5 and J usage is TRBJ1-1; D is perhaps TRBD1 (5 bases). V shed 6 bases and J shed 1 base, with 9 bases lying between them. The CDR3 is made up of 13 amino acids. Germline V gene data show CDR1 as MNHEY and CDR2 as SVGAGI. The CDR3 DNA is TGTGCCAGCAGCAGGGCCCAGAACACTGAAGCTTTCTTT. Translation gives CASSRAQNTEAFF.

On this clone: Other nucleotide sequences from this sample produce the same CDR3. CDR3 residues: CASSLQGYEQYF. The CDR3 DNA is TGTGCCAGCAGCCTCCAGGGTTACGAGCAGTACTTC. The chain recombines TRBV5-6 with TRBJ2-7, with D perhaps TRBD1 (5 bases). V was pared by 4 bases and J by 4 bases, with 9 bases between. Germline-derived CDR1 and CDR2 are SGHDT and YYEEEE. The CDR3 contains 12 residues.

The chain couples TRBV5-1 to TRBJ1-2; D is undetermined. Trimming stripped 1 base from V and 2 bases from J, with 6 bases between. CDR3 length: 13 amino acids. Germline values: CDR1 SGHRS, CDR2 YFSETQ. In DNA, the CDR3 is TGCGCCAGCAGCTTGCACCTGAACTATGGCTACACCTTC. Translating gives CASSLHLNYGYTF.

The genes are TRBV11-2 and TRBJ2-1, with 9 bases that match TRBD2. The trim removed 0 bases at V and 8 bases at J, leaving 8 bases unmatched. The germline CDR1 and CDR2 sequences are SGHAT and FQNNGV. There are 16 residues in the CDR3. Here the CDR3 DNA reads TGTGCCAGCAGCTTAGACTCAGCGGGGGGAATCCATGAGCAGTTCTTC. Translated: CASSLDSAGGIHEQFF.

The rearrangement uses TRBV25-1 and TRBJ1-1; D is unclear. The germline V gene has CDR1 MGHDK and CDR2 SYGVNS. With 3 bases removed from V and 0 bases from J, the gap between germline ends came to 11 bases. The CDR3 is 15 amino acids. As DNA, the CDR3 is TGTGCCAGCAGTGAGACACTCGTAGTGAACACTGAAGCTTTCTTT. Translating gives CASSETLVVNTEAFF.

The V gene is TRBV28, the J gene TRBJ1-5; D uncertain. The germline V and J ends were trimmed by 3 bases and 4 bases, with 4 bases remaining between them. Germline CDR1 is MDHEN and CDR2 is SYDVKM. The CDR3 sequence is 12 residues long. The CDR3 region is CASSFVNQPQHF. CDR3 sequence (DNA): TGTGCCAGCAGTTTCGTAAATCAGCCCCAGCATTTT.

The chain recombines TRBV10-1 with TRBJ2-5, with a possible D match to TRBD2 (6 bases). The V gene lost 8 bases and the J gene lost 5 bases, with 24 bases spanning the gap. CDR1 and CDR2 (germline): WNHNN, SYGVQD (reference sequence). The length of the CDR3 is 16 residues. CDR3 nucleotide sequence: TGCGCCAGCCCACTACCCTTGGTCGGAGGGATGGAGACCCAGTACTTC. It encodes CASPLPLVGGMETQYF.

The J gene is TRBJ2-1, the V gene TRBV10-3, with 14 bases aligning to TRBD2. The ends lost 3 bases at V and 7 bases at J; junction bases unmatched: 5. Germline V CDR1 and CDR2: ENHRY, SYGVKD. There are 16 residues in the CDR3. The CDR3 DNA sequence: TGTGCCATCAGTGACCGACTAGCGGGAGGGCCGAATGAGCAGTTCTTC. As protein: CAISDRLAGGPNEQFF.

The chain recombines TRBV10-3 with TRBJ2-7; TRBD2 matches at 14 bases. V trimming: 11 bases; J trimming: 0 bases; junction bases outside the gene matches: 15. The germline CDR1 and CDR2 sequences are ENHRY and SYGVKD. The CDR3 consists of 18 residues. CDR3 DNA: TGTGCCGCCGGGCCCGGGACTAGCGGGGGAGGGAGCTCCTACGAGCAGTACTTC. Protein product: CAAGPGTSGGGSSYEQYF.